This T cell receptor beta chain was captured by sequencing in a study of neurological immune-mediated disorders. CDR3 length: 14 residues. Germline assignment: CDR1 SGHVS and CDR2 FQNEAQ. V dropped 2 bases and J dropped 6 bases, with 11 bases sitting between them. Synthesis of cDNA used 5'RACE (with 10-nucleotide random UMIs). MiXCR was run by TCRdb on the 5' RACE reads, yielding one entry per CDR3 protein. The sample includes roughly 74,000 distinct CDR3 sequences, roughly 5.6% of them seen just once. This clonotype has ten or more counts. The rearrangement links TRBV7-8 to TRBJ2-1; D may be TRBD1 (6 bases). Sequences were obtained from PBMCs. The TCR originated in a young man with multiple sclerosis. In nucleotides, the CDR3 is TGTGCCAGCAGCTTAACTGGGACACTCAATGAGCAGTTCTTC. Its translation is CASSLTGTLNEQFF.